This T cell receptor (beta chain) stems from a study of T cells in Graves' hyperthyroidism and ophthalmopathy. This clonotype has just a few counts. Template material for amplifying TCR beta CDR3 regions consisted of RNA transcripts. A set of HTBI primers served as the primers for a first-round RT-PCR of the TCR CDR3. TCRdb itself ran the multiplex PCR reads through MiXCR, one entry per CDR3 protein. Of roughly 700,000 distinct CDR3 sequences detected, roughly 15% appear once; the ten largest clones hold 10% to 13%. CDR1 is DFQATT, CDR2 SNEGSKA, per germline (reference sequence). The CDR3 runs 14 residues. V was clipped by 3 bases and J by 3 bases; unmatched bases: 6.

V is TRBV20-1 and J is TRBJ2-3; 7 bases are a match to TRBD2. Input material: blood. The receptor was isolated from a woman between 18 and 30 years old with Graves' hyperthyroidism. The CDR3 DNA follows: TGCAGTGCTAGGGGGGGGGTAAAGACAGATACGCAGTATTTT. Translated, it gives CSARGGVKTDTQYF.